The text below deals with one T cell receptor beta chain. Its matching antigen is unknown. PCR involved 60 Vbeta and 13 Jbeta primers. Sequenced by immunoSEQ multiplex PCR; TCRdb stores in-frame clones only, minus some. This table holds some 220,000 clones, 70% to 85% found once. This sample is drawn from a study of cytomegalovirus exposure and HLA in healthy donors. V lost 4 bases and J 11 bases, leaving 19 bases between the germline ends. Germline assignment: CDR1 SGHTS and CDR2 YDEGEE. The CDR3 is 14 residues long. Regarding the study as a whole: Cytomegalovirus-associated status was assigned to 164 TCR beta chains. Sequencing likely generated an artifact that appeared as a cluster of highly shared sequence variants.

This rearrangement joins TRBV5-8 to TRBJ1-5; D is perhaps TRBD1 (6 bases). The clonotype comes from a woman aged 55 to 70 in good health and CMV-seropositive. Sample: PBMCs. The CDR3 nucleotides read TGTGCCAGCAGCCTGGCGGATCAAGGACAGACCCAGCATTTT. Encoded protein: CASSLADQGQTQHF.